Listed here is a single T cell receptor beta chain. What it recognizes is unknown. Patients had chemo-refractory metastatic non-small-cell lung cancer and received focal radiation plus CTLA-4 blockade that used ipilimumab. Looked up from germline, CDR1 is LNHDA and CDR2 is SQIVND (reference sequence). The CDR3 is 13 amino acids. V lost 5 bases and J lost 1, with 9 bases in between. These data originate in a study of radiotherapy plus CTLA-4 blockade in lung cancer. Overall study: Disease control was present in around a third of patients, and objective responses in about 19%.

Data came from immunoSEQ multiplex PCR; TCRdb stores just in-frame clones and leaves some out. The sample has tens of thousands of clones, around nine tenths seen once. Study observations and caveats: Radiotherapy plus ipilimumab was followed by expansion in blood of tumor-derived TCR clones. The best predictor of response was reported to be early blood T cell clone dynamics, with interferon-beta.

V is TRBV19 and J is TRBJ2-7; D gene uncertain. The sample in question was peripheral blood, obtained from a patient treated with radiotherapy plus ipilimumab. This TCR was sampled from a human donor with non-small cell lung cancer that progressed on radiotherapy plus ipilimumab. In DNA, the CDR3 is TGTGCCAGTAGTTCCCTAGGGTCCTACGAGCAGTACTTC. This sequence encodes CASSSLGSYEQYF.